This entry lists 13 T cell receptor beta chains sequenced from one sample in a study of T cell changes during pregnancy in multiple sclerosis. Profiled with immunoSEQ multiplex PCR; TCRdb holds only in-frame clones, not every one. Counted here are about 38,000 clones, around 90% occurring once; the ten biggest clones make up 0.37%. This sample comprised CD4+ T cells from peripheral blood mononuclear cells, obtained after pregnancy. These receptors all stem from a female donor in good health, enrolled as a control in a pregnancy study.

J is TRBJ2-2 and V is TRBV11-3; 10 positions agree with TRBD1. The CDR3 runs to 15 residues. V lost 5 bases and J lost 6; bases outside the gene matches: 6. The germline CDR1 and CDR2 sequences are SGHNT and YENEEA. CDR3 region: CASSTRDRGPGELFF. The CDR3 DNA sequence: TGTGCCAGCAGCACCAGGGACAGGGGTCCCGGGGAGCTGTTTTTT. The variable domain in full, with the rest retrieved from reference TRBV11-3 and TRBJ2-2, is EAGVVQSPRYKIIEKKQPVAFWCNPISGHNTLYWYLQNLGQGPELLIRYENEEAVDDSQLPKDRFSAERLKGVDSTLKIQPAELGDSAVYLCASSTRDRGPGELFFGEGSRLTVL.

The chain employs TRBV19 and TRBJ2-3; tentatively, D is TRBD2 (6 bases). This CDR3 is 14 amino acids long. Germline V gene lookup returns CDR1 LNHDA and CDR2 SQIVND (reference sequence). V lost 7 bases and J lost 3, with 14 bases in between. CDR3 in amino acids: CASTEWGRTDTQYF. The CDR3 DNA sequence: TGTGCCAGTACCGAGTGGGGGAGGACAGATACGCAGTATTTT.

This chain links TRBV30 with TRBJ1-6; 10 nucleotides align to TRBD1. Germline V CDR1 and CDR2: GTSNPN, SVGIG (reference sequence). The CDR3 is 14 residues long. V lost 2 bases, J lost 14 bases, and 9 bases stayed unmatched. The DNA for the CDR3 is TGTGCCTGGAGTTGGGGACAGGGGCTGGGGGCCCTCCACTTT. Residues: CAWSWGQGLGALHF.

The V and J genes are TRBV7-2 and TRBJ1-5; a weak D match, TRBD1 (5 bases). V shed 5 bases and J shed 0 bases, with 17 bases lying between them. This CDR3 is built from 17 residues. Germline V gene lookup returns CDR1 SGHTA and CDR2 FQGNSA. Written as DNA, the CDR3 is TGTGCCAGCAGCCTCCGGGGGGGATACTATAGCAATCAGCCCCAGCATTTT. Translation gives CASSLRGGYYSNQPQHF.

CDR3 region: CASSAGDRANQPQHF. For the CDR3, the DNA is TGTGCCAGCAGCGCAGGGGACAGGGCAAATCAGCCCCAGCATTTT. The chain carries TRBV9 and TRBJ1-5; 9 nucleotides align to TRBD1. The length of the CDR3 is 15 residues. Germline CDR1 is SGDLS and CDR2 is YYNGEE. J gave up 4 bases and V 3 bases, and 5 bases lay outside the gene matches. Variable domain in full (rest from reference TRBV9 and TRBJ1-5): DSGVTQTPKHLITATGQRVTLRCSPRSGDLSVYWYQQSLDQGLQFLIQYYNGEERAKGNILERFSAQQFPDLHSELNLSSLELGDSALYFCASSAGDRANQPQHFGDGTRLSIL.

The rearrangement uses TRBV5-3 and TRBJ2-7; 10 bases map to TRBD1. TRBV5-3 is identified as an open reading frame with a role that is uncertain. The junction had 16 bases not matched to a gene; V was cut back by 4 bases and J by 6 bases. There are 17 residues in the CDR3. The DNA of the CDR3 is TGTGCCAGAAGCAGGGGTCCGGGACAGGGGAGTAATTGCGAGCAGTACTTC. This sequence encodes CARSRGPGQGSNCEQYF.

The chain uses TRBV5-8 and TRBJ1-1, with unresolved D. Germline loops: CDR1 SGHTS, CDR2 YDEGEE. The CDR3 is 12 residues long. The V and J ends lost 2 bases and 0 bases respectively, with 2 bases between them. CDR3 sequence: CASSFMNTEAFF. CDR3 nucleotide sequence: TGTGCCAGCAGCTTCATGAACACTGAAGCTTTCTTT.

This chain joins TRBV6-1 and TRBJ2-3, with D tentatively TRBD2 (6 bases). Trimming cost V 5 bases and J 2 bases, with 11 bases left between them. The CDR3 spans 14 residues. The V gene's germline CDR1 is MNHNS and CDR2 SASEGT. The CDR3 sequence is CASSPGGLTDTQYF. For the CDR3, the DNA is TGTGCCAGCAGTCCCGGGGGACTCACAGATACGCAGTATTTT.

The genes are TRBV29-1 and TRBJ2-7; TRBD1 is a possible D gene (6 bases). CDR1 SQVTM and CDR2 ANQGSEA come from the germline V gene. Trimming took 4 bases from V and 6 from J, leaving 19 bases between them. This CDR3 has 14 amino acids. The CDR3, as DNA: TGCAGCGTTGCCGAGGCGGTCCAGGGGAGCGAGCAGTACTTC. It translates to CSVAEAVQGSEQYF.

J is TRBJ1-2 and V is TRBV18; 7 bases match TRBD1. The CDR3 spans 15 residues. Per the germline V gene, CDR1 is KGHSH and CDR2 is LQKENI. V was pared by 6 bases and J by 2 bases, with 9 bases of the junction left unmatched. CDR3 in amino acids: CASSPEKQGNYGYTF. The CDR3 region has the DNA TGTGCCAGCTCCCCTGAAAAACAGGGGAACTATGGCTACACCTTC.

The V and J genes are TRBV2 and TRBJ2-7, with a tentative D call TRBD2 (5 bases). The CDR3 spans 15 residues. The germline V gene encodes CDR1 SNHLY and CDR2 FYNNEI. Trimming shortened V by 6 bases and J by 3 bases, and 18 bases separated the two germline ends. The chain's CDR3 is CASSHSVSRDYEQYF. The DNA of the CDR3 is TGTGCCAGCAGCCACTCTGTATCTCGGGACTACGAGCAGTACTTC.

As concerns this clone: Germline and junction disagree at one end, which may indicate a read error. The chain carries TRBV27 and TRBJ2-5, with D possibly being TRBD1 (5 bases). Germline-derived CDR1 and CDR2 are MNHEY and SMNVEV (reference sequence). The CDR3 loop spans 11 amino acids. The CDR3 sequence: CASTLGATQYF. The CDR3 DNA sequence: TGTGCCAGCACTTTAGGGGCGACCCAGTACTTC.

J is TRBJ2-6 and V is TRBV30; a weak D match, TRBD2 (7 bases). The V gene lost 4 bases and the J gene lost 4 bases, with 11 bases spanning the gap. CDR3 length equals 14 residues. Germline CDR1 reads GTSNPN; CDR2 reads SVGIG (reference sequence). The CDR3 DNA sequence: TGTGCCTGGAAGGGGGGGGCCGGGGCCAACGTCCTGACTTTC. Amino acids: CAWKGGAGANVLTF.